This entry is about one TCR beta chain. The entry originates in a study of T-cell reconstitution after alpha-beta-depleted transplantation in children. Library preparation (for TCRbeta) was performed with unique molecular identifiers. TCRdb fed the PCR reads into MiXCR, producing one record per CDR3 protein. Of hundreds of thousands of distinct CDR3 sequences in the sample, 15% to 20% are singletons; the top ten hold roughly 40%. The clonotype comes from a male patient aged 2 to 10 who had a stem cell transplant for acute lymphoblastic leukemia, so the T cells may come from the graft donor. The sample in question was PBMCs, mostly from graft donor cells, obtained 360 days after TCRalphabeta/CD19-depleted stem cell transplant.

The CDR3: CSATVRGWTEAFF. The CDR3 DNA reads TGCAGTGCTACCGTCAGGGGTTGGACTGAAGCTTTCTTT. The J gene is TRBJ1-1, the V gene TRBV20-1; possible D gene TRBD1, 6 bases. The CDR3 has 13 amino acids. Deletions cut 4 bases from V and 5 bases from J, with 14 bases between. Germline values: CDR1 DFQATT, CDR2 SNEGSKA (reference sequence).